This T cell receptor beta chain was identified in a study of CD8 T cells in Susac syndrome. Germline V gene sequence: CDR1 SQVTM, CDR2 ANQGSEA. The CDR3 loop spans 10 amino acids. The V end was cut by 6 bases, the J end by 9 bases, with 9 bases between. Random hexamers served to reverse transcribe roughly 0.5 to 1 ug RNA. Using its own MiXCR run on the immunoSEQ multiplex PCR reads, TCRdb lists one record per CDR3 protein. The sample shows 150,000 or so distinct CDR3 sequences, about 94% of them seen only once. The sample comprised CD8+ T cells from PBMCs. The gene calls are TRBV29-1 and TRBJ2-1; D is uncertain. The receptor's source is a human donor with multiple sclerosis. The CDR3: CSVGSGEQFF. CDR3 DNA: TGCAGCGTGGGTAGTGGTGAGCAGTTCTTC.